Here is one T cell receptor beta chain with its context. This entry comes from a study of blood T cell repertoires in COVID-19. About the research overall: The origin of the acute and convalescent COVID-19 samples was the United States, Italy and Spain. T cells, B-cell-depleted T cells, or PBMCs provided the cDNA or gDNA that served as material.

Authors' data handling: Estimates of nucleated cell counts were drawn from the amplification of reference gene primers. Method: immunoSEQ multiplex PCR; TCRdb's copy keeps in-frame clones and lacks some. The DNA was the basis for D and trimming; V, J and clone size are from that table. Here the sample spans 150,000 to 200,000 clones, approximately 84% being singletons. The CDR3 contains 13 residues. Germline CDR1 reads SNHLY; CDR2 reads FYNNEI. V lost 6 bases and J 2 bases, leaving 10 bases between the germline ends. The chain recombines TRBV2 with TRBJ1-1, with a weak D call TRBD1 (5 bases). The TCR sequence derives from a woman aged 80 or over with acute or convalescent COVID-19. The specimen sequenced was peripheral blood. CDR3: CASSSDSNTEAFF. CDR3 DNA sequence: TGTGCCAGCAGCTCCGACAGTAACACTGAAGCTTTCTTT.